Below, 18 T cell receptor beta chains from the same sample are listed, as sequenced in a study of T cell repertoires in cytomegalovirus infection. TCRdb ran MiXCR on the reads and lists one entry per CDR3 protein. Of about 310,000 distinct CDR3 sequences in the sample, around a sixth were seen once. The source material was PBMCs. These receptor sequences come from a human donor in good health (CMV status not recorded). Some clones in this sample may be carry-over from other donors' samples.

This clonotype has a handful of counts. This chain joins TRBV7-2 and TRBJ2-3; D is unclear. V lost 5 bases and J lost 4, with 13 bases in between. This CDR3 region has 14 residues. Germline CDR1 is SGHTA and CDR2 is FQGNSA. The CDR3 loop is CASSPRPRADTQYF. CDR3 nucleotide sequence: TGTGCCAGCAGCCCCCGGCCCCGAGCAGATACGCAGTATTTT.

V is TRBV6-2 or TRBV6-3 and J is TRBJ1-5; no clear D gene. The V and J ends lost 4 bases and 5 bases respectively, with 12 bases between them. CDR3 size: 14 residues. Per germline, CDR1 MNHEY and CDR2 SVGEGT. CDR3 sequence (DNA): TGTGCCAGCAGTTCCGGGAGTAATTATCAGCCCCAGCATTTT. Its translation is CASSSGSNYQPQHF.

The chain carries TRBV10-2 and TRBJ2-3; 7 bases line up with TRBD2. The V and J ends lost 6 bases and 0 bases, in that order; junction bases with no gene match: 6. Looked up from germline, CDR1 is WSHSY and CDR2 is SAAADI. This CDR3 contains 15 residues. The CDR3 spells CASRGGGGSTDTQYF. CDR3 in DNA: TGCGCCAGCAGAGGAGGCGGGGGTAGCACAGATACGCAGTATTTT.

The rearrangement uses TRBV27 and TRBJ2-7; 9 bases agree with TRBD1. V dropped 3 bases and J dropped 6; count of bases not matched to a gene: 9. Germline CDR1 MNHEY, CDR2 SMNVEV (reference sequence). The CDR3 covers 15 residues. The CDR3 DNA reads TGTGCCAGCAGTTTCAGGTGGGGACAGGGACGCGAGCAGTACTTC. It specifies CASSFRWGQGREQYF.

The V gene is TRBV4-2, the J gene TRBJ2-1; D perhaps matches TRBD1 (6 bases). The CDR3 spans 17 residues. V was pared by 3 bases and J by 6 bases, with 21 bases between. Germline CDR1 reads LGHNA; CDR2 reads YNFKEQ. The CDR3 spells CASSQPSPGERRNEQFF. CDR3 DNA sequence: TGTGCCAGCAGCCAGCCTTCGCCAGGGGAGAGGCGCAATGAGCAGTTCTTC.

This clonotype has a handful of counts. The rearrangement uses TRBV7-2 and TRBJ2-1; TRBD2 matches at 9 bases. This CDR3 is 19 amino acids long. V lost 3 bases and J lost 2; bases outside the gene matches: 14. Germline V gives CDR1 SGHTA, CDR2 FQGNSA. The CDR3 sequence: CASSLQASGVGDTYNEQFF. For the CDR3, the DNA is TGTGCCAGCAGCTTGCAGGCTAGCGGGGTCGGGGACACCTACAATGAGCAGTTCTTC.

Many counts were recorded for this clonotype. V and J are TRBV27 and TRBJ2-7, with 8 bases matching TRBD2. Germline CDR1 is MNHEY and CDR2 is SMNVEV (reference sequence). V trimming: 5 bases; J trimming: 4 bases; junction bases outside the gene matches: 16. The CDR3 sequence is 17 residues long. DNA of the CDR3: TGTGCCAGCAGTCCAGCGGGGGTAGCTTCTCCCCAATACGAGCAGTACTTC. Translation: CASSPAGVASPQYEQYF.

Concerning this clonotype itself: At one end the junction does not follow the germline gene, possibly because of a read error. The gene calls are TRBV13 and TRBJ1-2; TRBD1 matches at 8 bases. The CDR3 is made up of 13 amino acids. Germline V gene data show CDR1 as PRHDT and CDR2 as FYEKMQ (reference sequence). The CDR3 nucleotides are TGCGCCAGCAGCTTGGGGGACAGGTCTGGCTACACCTTC. It specifies CASSLGDRSGYTF. The complete variable domain, with remaining parts taken from reference TRBV13 and TRBJ1-2, reads AAGVIQSPRHLIKEKRETATLKCYPIPRHDTVYWYQQGPGQDPQFLISFYEKMQSDKGSIPDRFSAQQFSDYHSELNMSSLELGDSALYFCASSLGDRSGYTFGSGTRLTVV.

The chain joins TRBV20-1 to TRBJ1-5; a possible D gene is TRBD1 (6 bases). The V gene's germline CDR1 is DFQATT and CDR2 SNEGSKA (reference sequence). There are 14 residues in the CDR3. The germline V and J ends were trimmed by 3 bases and 2 bases, with 11 bases remaining between them. CDR3 nucleotides: TGCAGTGCTAGGGGGGCGTTGGGCAATCAGCCCCAGCATTTT. Translated: CSARGALGNQPQHF.

This clonotype was seen only a few times. The rearrangement links TRBV6-1 to TRBJ1-5, with no clear D. Germline values: CDR1 MNHNS, CDR2 SASEGT. The CDR3 sequence is 14 residues long. V was trimmed by 5 bases and J by 3 bases, leaving 11 bases between them. The CDR3 coding sequence is TGTGCCAGCAGTCCCGCGGGGTACAATCAGCCCCAGCATTTT. This sequence encodes CASSPAGYNQPQHF.

V is TRBV20-1 and J is TRBJ1-5, with D perhaps matching TRBD1 (6 bases). V lost 6 bases to trimming and J lost 6 bases, with 15 bases between them. The CDR3 sequence is 13 residues long. The germline V gene has CDR1 DFQATT and CDR2 SNEGSKA (reference sequence). In nucleotides, the CDR3 is TGCAGTGCACCCTTGGGGGGCGGTCAGCCCCAGCATTTT. Its protein product is CSAPLGGGQPQHF.

In this sample, this clonotype turned up a few times. The V gene is TRBV24-1, the J gene TRBJ2-7; TRBD1 matches 7 bases. Per the germline V gene, CDR1 is KGHDR and CDR2 is SFDVKD. CDR3 length equals 13 residues. V was pared by 5 bases and J by 6 bases, with 6 bases of the junction left unmatched. CDR3 residues: CATSGPSGGEQYF. CDR3 bases: TGTGCCACCAGTGGGCCCTCAGGGGGCGAGCAGTACTTC.

CDR3 DNA sequence: TGTGCCAGCAGCTATCAGAGGGGGGGGAACACTGAAGCTTTCTTT. Protein sequence: CASSYQRGGNTEAFF. The rearrangement joins TRBV28 to TRBJ1-1, with D perhaps TRBD1 (6 bases). Trimming took off 6 bases at V and 1 base at J, with 15 bases between the two ends. The CDR3 has 15 residues. Germline CDR1 is MDHEN and CDR2 is SYDVKM.

V is TRBV20-1 and J is TRBJ2-5, with unresolved D. The germline V gene has CDR1 DFQATT and CDR2 SNEGSKA (reference sequence). The CDR3 totals 14 residues. Trimming left V 0 bases short and J 10 bases short, with 18 bases between. CDR3 DNA sequence: TGCAGTGCTAGAGAGTTAGCTGGGGAAGAGGTCCAGTACTTC. It specifies CSARELAGEEVQYF.

The sample holds a few counts of this clonotype. V and J are TRBV4-1 and TRBJ1-6; no firm D call. Germline CDR1 MGHRA, CDR2 YSYEKL. CDR3 size: 17 residues. Deletions cut 0 bases from V and 0 bases from J, with 9 bases between. In DNA, the CDR3 is TGCGCCAGCAGCCAAGAAATAAGTAGCTCCTATAATTCACCCCTCCACTTT. Translating it yields CASSQEISSSYNSPLHF.

Many counts were recorded for this clonotype. This chain links TRBV7-2 with TRBJ2-3; TRBD1 might be the D (5 bases). CDR1 is SGHTA and CDR2 is FQGNSA in the germline V gene. The CDR3 spans 11 residues. Trimming shortened V by 4 bases and J by 9 bases, and 8 bases separated the two germline ends. CDR3 nucleotide sequence: TGTGCCAGCAGCTCAGGGCCGACGCAGTATTTT. This codes for CASSSGPTQYF. Using reference TRBV7-2 and TRBJ2-3 for the parts outside the CDR3, the full variable domain is GAGVSQSPSNKVTEKGKDVELRCDPISGHTALYWYRQSLGQGLEFLIYFQGNSAPDKSGLPSDRFSAERTGGSVSTLTIQRTQQEDSAVYLCASSSGPTQYFGPGTRLTVL.

This clonotype was observed many times. The rearrangement joins TRBV7-8 to TRBJ1-1; the D gene is possibly TRBD1 (6 bases). The CDR3 is 15 residues long. Trimming removed 1 base from V and 1 base from J, with 10 bases in between. Per germline, CDR1 SGHVS and CDR2 FQNEAQ. The DNA of the CDR3 is TGTGCCAGCAGCTTAGTACCGGGGGCGAACACTGAAGCTTTCTTT. Encoded protein: CASSLVPGANTEAFF. Together with reference TRBV7-8 and TRBJ1-1, the CDR3 gives the full variable domain: GAGVSQSPRYKVAKRGQDVALRCDPISGHVSLFWYQQALGQGPEFLTYFQNEAQLDKSGLPSDRFFAERPEGSVSTLKIQRTQQEDSAVYLCASSLVPGANTEAFFGQGTRLTVV.

This clonotype has a count of ten or more. V is TRBV4-1 and J is TRBJ2-6; TRBD1 matches 9 bases. Trimming cost V 0 bases and J 2 bases; bases outside gene matches: 8. The CDR3 extends over 19 amino acids. Per the germline V gene, CDR1 is MGHRA and CDR2 is YSYEKL. CDR3 residues: CASSQEKGQGNPGANVLTF. The CDR3 nucleotides read TGCGCCAGCAGCCAAGAAAAGGGACAGGGTAACCCTGGGGCCAACGTCCTGACTTTC.